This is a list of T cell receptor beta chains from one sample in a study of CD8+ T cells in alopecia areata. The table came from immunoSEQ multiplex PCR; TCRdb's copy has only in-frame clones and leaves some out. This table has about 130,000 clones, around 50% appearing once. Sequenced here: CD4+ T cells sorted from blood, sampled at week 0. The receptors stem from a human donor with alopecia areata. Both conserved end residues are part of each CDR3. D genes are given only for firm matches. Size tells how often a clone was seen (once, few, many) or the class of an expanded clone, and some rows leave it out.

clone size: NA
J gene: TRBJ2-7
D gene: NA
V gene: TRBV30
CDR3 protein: CAWKSEYEQYF
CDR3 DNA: TGTGCCTGGAAGTCCGAGTACGAGCAGTACTTC

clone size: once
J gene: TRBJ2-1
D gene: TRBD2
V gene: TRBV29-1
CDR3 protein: CSVRGTSWNEQFF
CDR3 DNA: TGCAGCGTTCGGGGGACTAGCTGGAATGAGCAGTTCTTC

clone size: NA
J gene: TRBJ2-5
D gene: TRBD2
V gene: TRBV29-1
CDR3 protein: CSVSGLAGGQETQYF
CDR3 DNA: TGCAGCGTCTCCGGGTTAGCGGGGGGGCAAGAGACCCAGTACTTC

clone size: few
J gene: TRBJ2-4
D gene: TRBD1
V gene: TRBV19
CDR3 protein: CASAPGQIALRSSKNIQYF
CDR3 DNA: TGTGCCAGCGCCCCGGGACAGATTGCTCTCCGGTCGTCCAAAAACATTCAGTACTTC

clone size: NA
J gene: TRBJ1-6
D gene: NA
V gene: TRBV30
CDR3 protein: CAWGIDNSPLHF
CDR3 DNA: TGTGCCTGGGGGATAGATAATTCACCCCTCCACTTT

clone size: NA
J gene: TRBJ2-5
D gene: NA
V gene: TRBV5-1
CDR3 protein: CASSLTPGERETQYF
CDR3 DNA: TGCGCCAGCAGCCTTACCCCGGGGGAGCGGGAGACCCAGTACTTC

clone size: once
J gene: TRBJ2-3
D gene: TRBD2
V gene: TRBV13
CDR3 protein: CASSSGLAGLADTQYF
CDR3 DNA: TGTGCCAGCAGCTCCGGACTAGCGGGGTTAGCAGATACGCAGTATTTT

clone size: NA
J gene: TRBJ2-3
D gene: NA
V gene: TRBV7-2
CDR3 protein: CASSSPTTPSTDTQYF
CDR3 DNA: TGTGCCAGCAGCTCTCCTACGACACCCAGCACAGATACGCAGTATTTT

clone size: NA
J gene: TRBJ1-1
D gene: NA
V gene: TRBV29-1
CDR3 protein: CSVAGQYMNTEAFF
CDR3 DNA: TGCAGCGTAGCAGGACAGTATATGAACACTGAAGCTTTCTTT

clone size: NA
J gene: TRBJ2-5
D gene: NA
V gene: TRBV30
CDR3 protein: CAWSGQRQETQYF
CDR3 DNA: TGTGCCTGGAGTGGACAGAGGCAAGAGACCCAGTACTTC

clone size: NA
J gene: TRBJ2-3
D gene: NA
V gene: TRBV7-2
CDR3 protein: CASSLGFGGPSDTQYF
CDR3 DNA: TGTGCCAGCAGCTTAGGTTTCGGGGGGCCCTCAGATACGCAGTATTTT

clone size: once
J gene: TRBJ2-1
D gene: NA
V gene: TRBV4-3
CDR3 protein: CASSQDPVPDSQQFF
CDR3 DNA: TGCGCCAGCAGCCAAGATCCCGTACCGGACAGCCAGCAGTTCTTC

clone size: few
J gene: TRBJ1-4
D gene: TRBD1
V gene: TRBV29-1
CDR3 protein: CSVSTGASEKLFF
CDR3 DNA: TGCAGCGTATCGACAGGGGCGAGTGAAAAACTGTTTTTT

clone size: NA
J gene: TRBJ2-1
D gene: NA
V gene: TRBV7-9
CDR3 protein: CASSLALGSSNEQFF
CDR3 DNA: TGTGCCAGCAGCTTAGCGCTGGGGTCGAGCAATGAGCAGTTCTTC

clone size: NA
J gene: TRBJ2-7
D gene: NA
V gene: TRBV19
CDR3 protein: CARIGTEVYEQYF
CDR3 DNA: TGTGCCAGGATAGGAACAGAAGTCTACGAGCAGTACTTC

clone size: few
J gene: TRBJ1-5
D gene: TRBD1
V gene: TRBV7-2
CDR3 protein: CASSLHGQGGQPQHF
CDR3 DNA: TGTGCCAGCAGCCTCCACGGACAGGGTGGGCAGCCCCAGCATTTT

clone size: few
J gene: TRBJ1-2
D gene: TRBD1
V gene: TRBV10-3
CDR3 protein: CAISESGQGHGYTF
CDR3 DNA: TGTGCCATCAGTGAGTCTGGACAGGGTCATGGCTACACCTTC

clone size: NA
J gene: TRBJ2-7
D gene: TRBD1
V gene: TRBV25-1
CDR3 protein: CASSETGGNSYEQYF
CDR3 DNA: TGTGCCAGCAGTGAGACAGGGGGCAACTCCTACGAGCAGTACTTC

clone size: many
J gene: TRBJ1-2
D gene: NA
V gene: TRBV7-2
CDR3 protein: CASSLTRVSYGYTF
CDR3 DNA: TGTGCCAGCAGTCTTACCCGGGTCTCCTATGGCTACACCTTC

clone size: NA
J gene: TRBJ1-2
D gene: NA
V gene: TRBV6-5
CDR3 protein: CASSPDRDYGYTF
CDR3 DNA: TGTGCCAGCAGCCCTGACAGAGACTATGGCTACACCTTC

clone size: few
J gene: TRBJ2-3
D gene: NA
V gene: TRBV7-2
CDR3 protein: CASSLVQGSTDTQYF
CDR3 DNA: TGTGCCAGCAGCTTAGTGCAGGGGAGCACAGATACGCAGTATTTT

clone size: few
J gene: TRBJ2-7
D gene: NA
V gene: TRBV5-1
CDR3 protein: CASSSLTGYEQYF
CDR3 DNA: TGCGCCAGCAGCTCCTTGACAGGCTACGAGCAGTACTTC

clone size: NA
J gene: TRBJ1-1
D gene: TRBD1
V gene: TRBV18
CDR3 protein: CASSRGQVGNTEAFF
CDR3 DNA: TGTGCCAGCTCACGCGGACAGGTGGGGAACACTGAAGCTTTCTTT

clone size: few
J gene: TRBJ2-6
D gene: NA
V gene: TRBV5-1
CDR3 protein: CASSIGTTGANVLTF
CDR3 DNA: TGCGCCAGCAGTATTGGGACCACTGGGGCCAACGTCCTGACTTTC

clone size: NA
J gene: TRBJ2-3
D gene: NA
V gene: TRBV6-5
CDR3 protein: CASSLGPITDTQYF
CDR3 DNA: TGTGCCAGCAGTTTGGGACCTATCACAGATACGCAGTATTTT

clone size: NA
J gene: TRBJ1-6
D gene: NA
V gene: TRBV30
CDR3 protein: CAWTDYNSPLHF
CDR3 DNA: TGTGCCTGGACAGACTATAATTCACCCCTCCACTTT